Below are 11 T cell receptor beta chains sequenced from a single sample in a study of cytomegalovirus exposure and HLA in healthy donors. Produced via immunoSEQ multiplex PCR; TCRdb's table is partial and in-frame only. The sample shows about 130,000 clones, 89% of them seen only once. Sequenced sample: PBMCs. These receptors were obtained from a woman aged 18-29 years in good health and CMV-seronegative.

This clone is a singleton in its sample. CDR3 nucleotides: TGTGCCAGCAGCCGGGGACTAGATTGGGAGACCCAGTACTTC. Amino acid sequence: CASSRGLDWETQYF. The rearrangement joins TRBV5-4 to TRBJ2-5; 8 positions match TRBD2. This CDR3 has 14 residues. Germline assignment: CDR1 SGHNT and CDR2 YYREEE (reference sequence). After removal of 4 bases from V and 5 bases from J, the junction contained 7 bases not matched to a gene.

J is TRBJ1-4 and V is TRBV27, with D uncertain. This CDR3 region has 15 residues. Deletions cut 5 bases from V and 5 bases from J, with 15 bases between. Germline values: CDR1 MNHEY, CDR2 SMNVEV (reference sequence). The DNA of the CDR3 is TGTGCCAGCAGTGGGTCTCCGTGGGCCAATGAAAAACTGTTTTTT. Protein: CASSGSPWANEKLFF.

The genes are TRBV28 and TRBJ2-3, with 9 bases that match TRBD2. The V gene end was trimmed by 5 bases and the J gene end by 8 bases; junction bases not matched to a gene: 8. Per the germline V gene, CDR1 is MDHEN and CDR2 is SYDVKM. CDR3 length equals 14 residues. CDR3 residues: CASSPGTSPGTQYF. The DNA for the CDR3 is TGTGCCAGCAGTCCAGGGACTAGCCCGGGTACGCAGTATTTT.

The chain joins TRBV15 to TRBJ1-1; D unresolved. V lost 8 bases, J lost 5 bases, and 12 bases lay in between. The CDR3 is 12 residues long. Per germline, CDR1 LNHNV and CDR2 YYDKDF (reference sequence). The CDR3 DNA reads TGTGCCACCTCGGGAGGGAATACTGAAGCTTTCTTT. This gives the protein CATSGGNTEAFF.

This clone appeared once. The rearrangement uses TRBV6-5 and TRBJ2-3; tentative D call: TRBD1 (7 bases). Germline assignment: CDR1 MNHEY and CDR2 SVGAGI. The CDR3 length is 14 residues. Deletions cut 6 bases from V and 5 bases from J, with 15 bases between. CDR3 sequence: CASRKEGAGDTQYF. DNA for the CDR3: TGTGCCAGCAGGAAGGAGGGGGCCGGAGATACGCAGTATTTT.

The chain has TRBV5-4 and TRBJ1-1; D might be TRBD1 (5 bases). The CDR3 covers 13 residues. Germline CDR1 SGHNT, CDR2 YYREEE (reference sequence). V shed 4 bases and J shed 0 bases, with 7 bases lying between them. The CDR3 DNA reads TGTGCCAGCAGCCCGGACATGAACACTGAAGCTTTCTTT. Its protein product is CASSPDMNTEAFF.

The chain links TRBV6-5 to TRBJ2-7, with a weak D call TRBD1 (5 bases). This CDR3 comprises 13 residues. From germline, CDR1 is MNHEY and CDR2 SVGAGI. The germline V and J ends were trimmed by 6 bases and 6 bases, with 15 bases remaining between them. In nucleotides, the CDR3 is TGTGCCAGCAGCTACGGCCTAACAGGCGAGCAGTACTTC. Residues: CASSYGLTGEQYF.

This clone was detected once. The chain uses TRBV27 and TRBJ2-5; possible D gene TRBD2, 7 bases. Deletions cut 3 bases from V and 5 bases from J, with 25 bases between. Germline V lookup: CDR1 MNHEY, CDR2 SMNVEV (reference sequence). The CDR3 length is 18 residues. The CDR3 protein is CASSFQVTAGGPRETQYF. CDR3 sequence (DNA): TGTGCCAGCAGTTTCCAAGTGACGGCCGGGGGGCCCCGGGAGACCCAGTACTTC.

The genes are TRBV13 and TRBJ2-3; 12 bases match TRBD1. CDR3 size: 16 residues. CDR1 is PRHDT, CDR2 FYEKMQ, per germline (reference sequence). V gave up 3 bases and J gave up 1 base; unmatched junction bases: 2. This chain's CDR3 is CASSFRDRGRTDTQYF. Written as DNA, the CDR3 is TGTGCCAGCAGCTTCCGGGACAGGGGGCGCACAGATACGCAGTATTTT.

This clone has just one count. The chain employs TRBV28 and TRBJ2-7; 8 positions match TRBD1. The CDR3 loop spans 15 amino acids. The germline V gene has CDR1 MDHEN and CDR2 SYDVKM. With 3 bases clipped from V and 2 bases from J, the junction kept 6 bases outside the gene matches. CDR3 nucleotide sequence: TGTGCCAGCAGTTTGGTGGACAGGGACGCCTACGAGCAGTACTTC. Translated: CASSLVDRDAYEQYF.

CDR3 sequence (DNA): TGTGCCTGGAGCCTGACTAGCGGGCCTTACAATGAGCAGTTCTTC. Residues: CAWSLTSGPYNEQFF. This chain uses TRBV30 with TRBJ2-1; TRBD2 agrees at 10 bases. In germline, CDR1 is GTSNPN, CDR2 SVGIG (reference sequence). V shed 3 bases and J 4 bases; nucleotides not matched to a gene: 6. CDR3 length equals 15 residues. Full variable domain (outside the CDR3, taken from reference TRBV30 and TRBJ2-1): SQTIHQWPATLVQPVGSPLSLECTVEGTSNPNLYWYRQAAGRGLQLLFYSVGIGQISSEVPQNLSASRPQDRQFILSSKKLLLSDSGFYLCAWSLTSGPYNEQFFGPGTRLTVL.